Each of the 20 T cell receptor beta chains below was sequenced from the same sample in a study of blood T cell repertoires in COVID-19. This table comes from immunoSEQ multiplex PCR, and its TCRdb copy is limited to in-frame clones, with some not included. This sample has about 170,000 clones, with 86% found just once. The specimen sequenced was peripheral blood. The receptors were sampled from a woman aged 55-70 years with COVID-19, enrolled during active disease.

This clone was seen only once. In nucleotides, the CDR3 is TGTGCCAGCAGTCCCACAGGGGGGACGAACACTGAAGCTTTCTTT. Translating it yields CASSPTGGTNTEAFF. The chain joins TRBV28 to TRBJ1-1; the match to TRBD1 covers 8 bases. Germline loops: CDR1 MDHEN, CDR2 SYDVKM. This CDR3 has 15 amino acids. Trimming removed 5 bases from V and 1 base from J; junction bases left unmatched: 6.

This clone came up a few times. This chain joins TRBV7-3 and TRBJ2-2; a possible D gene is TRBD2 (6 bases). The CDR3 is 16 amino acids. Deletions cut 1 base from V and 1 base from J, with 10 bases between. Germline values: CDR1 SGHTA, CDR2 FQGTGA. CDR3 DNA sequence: TGTGCCAGCAGCTTAAAGGGTAGCGGGAACACCGGGGAGCTGTTTTTT. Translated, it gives CASSLKGSGNTGELFF.

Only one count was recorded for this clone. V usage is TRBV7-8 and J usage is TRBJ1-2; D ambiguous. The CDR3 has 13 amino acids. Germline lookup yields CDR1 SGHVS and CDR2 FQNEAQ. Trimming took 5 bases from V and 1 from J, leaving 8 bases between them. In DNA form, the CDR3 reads TGTGCCAGCAGCCCGACTCGTAACTATGGCTACACCTTC. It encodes CASSPTRNYGYTF. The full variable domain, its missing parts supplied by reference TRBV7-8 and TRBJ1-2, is GAGVSQSPRYKVAKRGQDVALRCDPISGHVSLFWYQQALGQGPEFLTYFQNEAQLDKSGLPSDRFFAERPEGSVSTLKIQRTQQEDSAVYLCASSPTRNYGYTFGSGTRLTVV.

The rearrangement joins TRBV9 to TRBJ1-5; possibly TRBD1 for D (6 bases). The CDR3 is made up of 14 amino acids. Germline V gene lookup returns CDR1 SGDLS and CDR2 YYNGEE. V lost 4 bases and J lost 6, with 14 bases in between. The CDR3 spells CASSQNREGQPQHF. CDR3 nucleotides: TGTGCCAGCAGCCAAAACAGGGAAGGTCAGCCCCAGCATTTT.

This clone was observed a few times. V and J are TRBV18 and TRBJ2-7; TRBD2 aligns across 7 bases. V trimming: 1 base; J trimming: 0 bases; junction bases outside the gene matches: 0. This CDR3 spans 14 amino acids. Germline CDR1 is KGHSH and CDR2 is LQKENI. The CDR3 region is CASSPRGSSYEQYF. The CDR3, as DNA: TGTGCCAGCTCACCACGCGGGAGCTCCTACGAGCAGTACTTC.

The CDR3 sequence is CASSLKGGGVPYEQYF. The CDR3 DNA reads as TGTGCCAGCAGCCTCAAGGGGGGAGGGGTCCCCTACGAGCAGTACTTC. The rearrangement links TRBV7-2 to TRBJ2-7, with a weak D call TRBD2 (7 bases). The CDR3 is made up of 16 amino acids. The germline CDR1 and CDR2 sequences are SGHTA and FQGNSA. V gave up 5 bases and J gave up 2 bases, with 19 bases separating them.

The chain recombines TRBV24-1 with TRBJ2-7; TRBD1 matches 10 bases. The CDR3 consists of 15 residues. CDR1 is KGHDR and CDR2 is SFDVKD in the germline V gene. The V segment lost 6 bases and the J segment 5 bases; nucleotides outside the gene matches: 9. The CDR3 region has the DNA TGTGCCACCAGTTCAAGGGGACAGGGGAGACACGAGCAGTACTTC. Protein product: CATSSRGQGRHEQYF.

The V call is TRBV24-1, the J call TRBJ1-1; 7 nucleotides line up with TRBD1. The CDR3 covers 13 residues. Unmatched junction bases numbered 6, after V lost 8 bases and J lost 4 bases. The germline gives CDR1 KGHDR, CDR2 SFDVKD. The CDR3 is CATMRTGATEAFF. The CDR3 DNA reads TGTGCCACCATGAGAACAGGGGCCACTGAAGCTTTCTTT.

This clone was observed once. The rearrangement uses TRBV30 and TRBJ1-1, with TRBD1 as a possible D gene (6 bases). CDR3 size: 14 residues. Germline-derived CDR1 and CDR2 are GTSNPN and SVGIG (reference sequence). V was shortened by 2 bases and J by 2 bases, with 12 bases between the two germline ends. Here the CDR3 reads CAWSPRRGNTEAFF. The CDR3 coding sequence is TGTGCCTGGAGTCCTCGCAGGGGTAACACTGAAGCTTTCTTT.

CDR3 residues: CASSPGDRVSYEQYF. CDR3 sequence (DNA): TGTGCCAGCAGCCCGGGAGACAGGGTCTCCTACGAGCAGTACTTC. The chain joins TRBV7-3 to TRBJ2-7, with a tentative D call TRBD1 (7 bases). Between the trimmed V and J ends, which lost 5 bases and 0 bases, there was a span of 14 bases. This CDR3 has 15 residues. Germline CDR1 SGHTA, CDR2 FQGTGA.

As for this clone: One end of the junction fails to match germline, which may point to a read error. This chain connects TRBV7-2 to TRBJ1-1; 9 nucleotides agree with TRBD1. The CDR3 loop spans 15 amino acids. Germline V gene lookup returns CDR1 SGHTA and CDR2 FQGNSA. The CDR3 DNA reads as TGTGCCAGCAGCCCAACCTCGGACAGGGGCCCTTGGGGGAACTTT. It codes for CASSPTSDRGPWGNF. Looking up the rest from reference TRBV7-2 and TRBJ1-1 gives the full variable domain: GAGVSQSPSNKVTEKGKDVELRCDPISGHTALYWYRQSLGQGLEFLIYFQGNSAPDKSGLPSDRFSAERTGGSVSTLTIQRTQQEDSAVYLCASSPTSDRGPWGNFGQGTRLTVV.

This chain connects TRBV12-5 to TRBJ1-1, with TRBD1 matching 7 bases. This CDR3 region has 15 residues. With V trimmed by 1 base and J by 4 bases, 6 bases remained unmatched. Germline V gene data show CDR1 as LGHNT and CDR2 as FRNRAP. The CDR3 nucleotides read TGTGCTAGTGGTTTGGCGGGACAGCGATTCACTGAAGCTTTCTTT. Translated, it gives CASGLAGQRFTEAFF.

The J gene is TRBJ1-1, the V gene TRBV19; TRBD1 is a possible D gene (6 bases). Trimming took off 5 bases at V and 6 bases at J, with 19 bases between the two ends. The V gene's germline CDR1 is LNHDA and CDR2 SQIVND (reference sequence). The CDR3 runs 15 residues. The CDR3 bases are TGTGCCAGTAGTCGCGACAGGACCCAAGTTGCTGAAGCTTTCTTT. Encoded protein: CASSRDRTQVAEAFF. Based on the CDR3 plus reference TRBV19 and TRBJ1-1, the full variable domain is DGGITQSPKYLFRKEGQNVTLSCEQNLNHDAMYWYRQDPGQGLRLIYYSQIVNDFQKGDIAEGYSVSREKKESFPLTVTSAQKNPTAFYLCASSRDRTQVAEAFFGQGTRLTVV.

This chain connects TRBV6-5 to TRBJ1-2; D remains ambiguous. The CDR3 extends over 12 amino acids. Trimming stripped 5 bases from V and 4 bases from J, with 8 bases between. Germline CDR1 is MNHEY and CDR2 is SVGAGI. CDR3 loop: CASSPGVYGYTF. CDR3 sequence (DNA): TGTGCCAGCAGTCCAGGCGTCTATGGCTACACCTTC.

As DNA, the CDR3 is TGTGCCAGCAGTTTGAGGACAGATATTTCTGGCTACACCTTC. As protein: CASSLRTDISGYTF. V usage is TRBV7-8 and J usage is TRBJ1-2, with TRBD1 as a possible D gene (6 bases). The CDR3 is 14 amino acids. V was cut by 6 bases and J by 7 bases, with 18 bases left in between. Germline CDR1 and CDR2: SGHVS and FQNEAQ.

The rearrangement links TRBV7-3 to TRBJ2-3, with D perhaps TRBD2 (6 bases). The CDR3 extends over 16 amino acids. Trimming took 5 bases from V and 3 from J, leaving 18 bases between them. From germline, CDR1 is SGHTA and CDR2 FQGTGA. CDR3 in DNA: TGTGCCAGCAGCCTCTTTAGAGAGGCGGGGACAGATACGCAGTATTTT. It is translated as CASSLFREAGTDTQYF.

CDR3 protein: CASSLGGGIFDEQFF. CDR3 in DNA: TGTGCCAGTAGTTTAGGGGGGGGAATATTTGATGAGCAGTTCTTC. The chain employs TRBV19 and TRBJ2-1, with D perhaps matching TRBD2 (7 bases). Looked up from germline, CDR1 is LNHDA and CDR2 is SQIVND (reference sequence). The germline V and J ends were trimmed by 5 bases and 8 bases, with 19 bases remaining between them. The CDR3 is made up of 15 amino acids. The full variable domain, rest sourced from reference TRBV19 and TRBJ2-1, is DGGITQSPKYLFRKEGQNVTLSCEQNLNHDAMYWYRQDPGQGLRLIYYSQIVNDFQKGDIAEGYSVSREKKESFPLTVTSAQKNPTAFYLCASSLGGGIFDEQFFGPGTRLTVL.

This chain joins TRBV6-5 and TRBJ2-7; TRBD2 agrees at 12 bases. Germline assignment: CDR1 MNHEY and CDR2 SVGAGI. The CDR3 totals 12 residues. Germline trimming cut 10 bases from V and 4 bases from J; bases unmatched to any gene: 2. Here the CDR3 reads CATTSGSYEQYF. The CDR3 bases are TGTGCCACGACTAGCGGGAGTTACGAGCAGTACTTC.

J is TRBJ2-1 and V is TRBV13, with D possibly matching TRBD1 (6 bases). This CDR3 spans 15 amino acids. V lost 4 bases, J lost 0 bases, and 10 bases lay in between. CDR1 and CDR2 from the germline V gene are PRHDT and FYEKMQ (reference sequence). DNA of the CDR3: TGTGCCAGCAGCTATTTAGGGGGCTCCTACAATGAGCAGTTCTTC. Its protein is CASSYLGGSYNEQFF.

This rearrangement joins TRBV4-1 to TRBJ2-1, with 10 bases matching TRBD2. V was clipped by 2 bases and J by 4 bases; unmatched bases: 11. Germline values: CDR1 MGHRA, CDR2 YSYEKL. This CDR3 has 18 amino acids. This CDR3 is CASSQPKGASGRYNEQFF. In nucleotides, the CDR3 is TGCGCCAGCAGCCAACCCAAGGGGGCTAGCGGGAGATACAATGAGCAGTTCTTC.